This TCR beta chain came from a study of identical twins. It was template switching that added a universal primer site, and there were unique molecular identifiers on the cDNA. TCRdb recomputed calls from the 5' RACE reads with MiXCR, one row per CDR3 protein. The table includes hundreds of thousands of distinct CDR3 sequences, around 9.7% detected once. V lost 8 bases, J lost 7 bases, and 17 bases lay in between. CDR3 length: 14 amino acids. Germline V gene sequence: CDR1 MNHEY, CDR2 SVGEGT. The table lists this clonotype with many counts. The antigen is unknown. Whole-study findings and limits: High-abundance cord blood beta clonotypes had fewer insertions; memory repertoires showed none.

The same data also went into a second study, on yellow fever vaccine responses in identical twins. As reported in that work: Reported findings indicate that twins' vaccine T cell responses seemed partially convergent, partially personalized.

This clonotype was sampled from a young woman in good health. V gene TRBV6-2 or TRBV6-3 combines with J gene TRBJ2-2, with no clear D. The sequencing sample was made of CD8+ T cells sorted from blood. This CDR3 is CASWYSPIDGELFF. DNA for the CDR3: TGTGCCAGCTGGTATTCACCGATTGACGGGGAGCTGTTTTTT.